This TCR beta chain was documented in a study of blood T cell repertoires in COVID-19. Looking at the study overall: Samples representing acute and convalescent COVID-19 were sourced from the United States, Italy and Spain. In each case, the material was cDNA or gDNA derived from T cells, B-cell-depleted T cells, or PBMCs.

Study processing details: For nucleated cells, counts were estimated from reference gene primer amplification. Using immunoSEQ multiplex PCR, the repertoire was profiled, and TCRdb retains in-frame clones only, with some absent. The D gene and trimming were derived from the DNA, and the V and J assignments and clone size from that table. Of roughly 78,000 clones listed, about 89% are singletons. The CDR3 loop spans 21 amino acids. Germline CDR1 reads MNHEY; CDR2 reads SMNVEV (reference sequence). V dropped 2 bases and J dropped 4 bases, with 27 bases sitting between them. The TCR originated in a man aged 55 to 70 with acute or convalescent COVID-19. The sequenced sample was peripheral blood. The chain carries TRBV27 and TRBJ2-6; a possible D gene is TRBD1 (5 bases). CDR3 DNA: TGTGCCAGCAGTTTAGCTCACCATATCAGGGTGGGAATAGGGGGGGCCAACGTCCTGACTTTC. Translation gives CASSLAHHIRVGIGGANVLTF.